This T cell receptor beta chain was captured by sequencing in a study of PD-1 blockade in classical Hodgkin lymphoma. Study information: Every 2 weeks, patients had 3 mg/kg nivolumab intravenously. Study-wide results and caveats: Diversity in CD4+ TCRs, unlike that measured in CD8+ TCRs, had risen significantly by C4D1. The study found complete responders had baseline diversity similar to newly diagnosed patients.

All trial patients relapsed after autologous stem cell transplantation. Complete response, partial response or progressive disease were the best responses. Clones were sequenced by immunoSEQ multiplex PCR, and TCRdb holds only the in-frame ones, with some missing. The table lists about 86,000 clones, roughly nine tenths of them singletons. Comments on this clone: Its antigen is not known.

Source: peripheral blood mononuclear cells (PBMCs), taken before the second cycle of nivolumab. This TCR was recovered from a human donor with classical Hodgkin lymphoma.

The CDR3 bases are TGTGCCAGCAGCTATGACGGACAGTTCAACTACGAGCAGTACTTC. It encodes CASSYDGQFNYEQYF. The chain is built from TRBV11-2 and TRBJ2-7, with D maybe TRBD1 (6 bases). The ends were cut back, 4 bases at V and 3 bases at J, with 16 bases in the middle. Per germline, CDR1 SGHAT and CDR2 FQNNGV. The CDR3 is 15 residues long.